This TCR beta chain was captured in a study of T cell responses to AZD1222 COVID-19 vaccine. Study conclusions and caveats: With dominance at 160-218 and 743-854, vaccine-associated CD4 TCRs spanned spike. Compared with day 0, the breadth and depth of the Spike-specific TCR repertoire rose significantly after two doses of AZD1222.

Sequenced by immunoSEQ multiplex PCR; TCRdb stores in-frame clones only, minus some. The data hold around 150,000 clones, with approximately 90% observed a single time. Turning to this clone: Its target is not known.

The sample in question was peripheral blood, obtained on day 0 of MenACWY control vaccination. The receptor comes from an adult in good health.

DNA for the CDR3: TGTGCCAGCAGCCCGGACTTCGCCTCCTACAATGAGCAGTTCTTC. Its translation is CASSPDFASYNEQFF. The chain carries TRBV14 and TRBJ2-1; possible D gene TRBD2, 5 bases. The CDR3 length is 15 residues. The germline V gene has CDR1 SGHDN and CDR2 FVKESK. Trimming took off 4 bases at V and 0 bases at J, with 10 bases between the two ends.